This paragraph covers one T cell receptor (beta chain) sequence. Its antigen specificity is not known. No much larger clone is present one base from it, and per-base qualities are unavailable. The data are from a study of shared clonotypes between healthy human individuals (dated by TCRdb to 2019 to 2021). About the investigation overall: A few men and two women, aged 18 to 49 years, made up the cohort. For each donor, three plates each were used for CD4 naive and CD4 memory, two plates were used for CD8 naive, and one plate was used for CD8 memory. To estimate repertoire size and how much clonotype sharing occurs between individuals, the study deeply sequenced the blood TCR repertoires of 5 or 6 healthy adults. To increase sequencing depth and limit assay-specific biases, TCR repertoire library preparation and sequencing were carried out by different laboratories using diverse techniques. Leukapheresis yielded between about 0.85 and 10 billion PBMCs per donor.

Inclusive of the bounding cysteine and phenylalanine, the CDR3 is 13 residues long. The retained sequence is limited to the CDR3, 39 bases, with the frame set at the first base. CDR1 SGHTA and CDR2 FQGNSA were looked up in the germline V gene. V is cut by 4 bases and J by 9 bases, and the space between the germline ends is 13 bases. The donors were healthy, HIV-negative adults who had no recently reported acute infections or vaccinations. Every donor was a Caucasian adult residing in Nashville, Tennessee, USA. Magnetic negative selection was used to enrich CD4+ T cells, after which naive cells were positively selected on CD45RA and the negative fraction became the memory subset. After blood collection by leukapheresis, PBMCs were isolated using Ficoll-Histopaque density gradient centrifugation and then cryopreserved in the vapor phase of liquid nitrogen. Purity and quantity of every magnetically sorted T cell population were checked by analytical flow cytometry. Genomic DNA was isolated from every sorted fraction and measured by UV absorbance on a Nanodrop 2000c.

The research as a whole found: Across four donors, roughly 5.1% of naive CD4, roughly 3.4% of naive CD8, 2% to 2.5% of memory CD4, and 0.4% of memory CD8 clonotypes were shared. Because the study included only a small number of donors, the genetic and exposure-history diversity represented was limited. Higher generation probabilities were observed for clonotypes shared by all four sorted-subset donors than for non-shared clonotypes. Pairwise subsampling led to the expectation that sequencing depth would affect the degree of clonotype sharing among donors. Sampling was restricted to blood, and TCR repertoires in tissues likely differ from the TCR repertoires found in blood. Incomplete sequencing was indicated by rarefaction of sorted-subset datasets, despite the large sequencing depth. Larger estimated clonotype richness was generally found for naive subsets than for memory subsets.

Using the deep immunoSEQ assay, TCR CDR3 regions were amplified from genomic DNA by multiplex PCR. For each cell subset, the extracted genomic DNA was distributed evenly across all wells of several immunoSEQ 96-well plates, and each plate served as one replicate. For sorted subsets, around 200 ng genomic DNA, equal to 25,000 to 35,000 T cell genomes, was loaded into each replicate PCR. Purified libraries were quantified with a Qubit 3.0 fluorometer, sized on a Bioanalyzer 2100, and re-quantified with the KAPA Library Quantification kit. Every immunoSEQ 96-well plate was sequenced on a dedicated single-read 150-cycle Illumina NextSeq 550 flow cell. For the original study's pipeline: The immunoSEQ output contained only junctional sequences without quality scores, so filtering could not match that applied to full-length reads. To assign V/J genes and CDR3, sequences were annotated against IMGT germline references using PyIR, a Python wrapper for IgBLAST v1.9. Any read was removed if the V/J assignment was weak (E-value above 1e-6), the CDR3 was missing, or the read contained stop codons, out-of-frame junctions, or ambiguous translated residues. V3J clonotypes were defined by identical inferred V gene, J gene, and CDR3 amino acid sequence. To compute the percentage overlap between repertoires, the number of shared unique clonotypes was divided by the size of the smaller repertoire. RTK rarefaction, the Chao1 estimator, and Recon v2.1 estimates of unobserved clonotypes were used to assess repertoire richness. OLGA was used to compute generation probabilities for all TCRbeta clonotypes that the gDNA method yielded from four donors. What TCRdb holds here is the immuneACCESS table cut down to in-frame rearrangements. Part of the clones is not present; checked against another copy, under half of the missing clones reflect an unresolved V gene, and the others are unexplained. V, J and clone size reflect that table, while D and trimming were determined from the DNA. The sample table lists over 850,000 clones, about 80% of them with a count of one. The top ten clonotypes cover roughly 0.65% of the sample.

The clonotype was recovered from a man between 18 and 35 years old in good health. Some clones in this sample may be carry-over from other donors' samples. This sequence uses TRBV7-2 and TRBJ2-1; the D gene cannot be resolved reliably. The specimen was memory CD4+ T cells from PBMCs. Explained via the paper, the cell subset or site label denotes: CD45RA-negative fraction. The CDR3 amino acid sequence is: CASSSTVLVEQFF. Read as DNA, the sequence is TGTGCCAGCAGCTCTACAGTGTTGGTTGAGCAGTTCTTC.